The 28 T cell receptor beta chains in this list originate from one sample, sequenced in a study of T cell responses to AZD1222 COVID-19 vaccine. TCRdb keeps only in-frame clones here, not all; method: immunoSEQ multiplex PCR. The sample shows some 150,000 clones, approximately 88% of them seen only once. The source material was peripheral blood, sampled on day 0 of MenACWY control vaccination. Receptor source: an adult in good health.

The genes are TRBV5-1 and TRBJ2-5; 11 nucleotides match TRBD2. This CDR3 is 14 amino acids long. CDR1 and CDR2 from the germline V gene are SGHRS and YFSETQ. The V segment lost 3 bases and the J segment 3 bases; nucleotides outside the gene matches: 1. CDR3 bases: TGCGCCAGCAGCTCGGGACTAGCGGAAGAGACCCAGTACTTC. It translates to CASSSGLAEETQYF.

This clone has only a few counts. The genes are TRBV7-9 and TRBJ1-4; a possible D gene is TRBD1 (6 bases). Trimming took 3 bases from V and 3 from J, leaving 11 bases between them. From germline, CDR1 is SEHNR and CDR2 FQNEAQ (reference sequence). The CDR3 consists of 15 residues. The CDR3 DNA sequence: TGTGCCAGCAGCTTGCAGGGGAATGCTAATGAAAAACTGTTTTTT. Protein product: CASSLQGNANEKLFF.

The chain uses TRBV5-6 and TRBJ1-2, with D perhaps TRBD1 (6 bases). V shed 1 base and J shed 4 bases, with 17 bases lying between them. CDR1 SGHDT and CDR2 YYEEEE come from the germline V gene. The CDR3 totals 16 residues. In DNA form, the CDR3 reads TGTGCCAGCAGCTTGTTTACCGTGGGACAAGTCTATGGCTACACCTTC. Translation gives CASSLFTVGQVYGYTF.

This clone was detected a few times. For the CDR3, the DNA is TGTGCCAGCAGCCAGGGAGGAAACACTGAAGCTTTCTTT. The encoded protein is CASSQGGNTEAFF. This sequence joins TRBV3-1 (or the pseudogene TRBV3-2) and TRBJ1-1; no firm D call. This CDR3 region has 13 residues. V was cut by 3 bases and J by 2 bases, with 7 bases left in between. The germline gives CDR1 LGHDT, CDR2 YNNKEL (reference sequence).

The rearrangement links TRBV6-1 to TRBJ2-1; tentative D call: TRBD1 (6 bases). The V and J ends lost 4 bases and 7 bases respectively, with 20 bases between them. Germline assignment: CDR1 MNHNS and CDR2 SASEGT. The CDR3 runs to 16 residues. The CDR3 region is CASSASGTRGRNEQFF. The CDR3 coding sequence is TGTGCCAGCAGTGCCTCCGGGACAAGGGGTAGGAATGAGCAGTTCTTC.

In this sample, this clone turned up once. The gene calls are TRBV6-5 and TRBJ2-2; 8 bases fit TRBD2. CDR3 length equals 15 residues. Germline CDR1 reads MNHEY; CDR2 reads SVGAGI. Trimming took 4 bases from V and 0 from J; bases not matched to a gene: 1. The CDR3 reads CASSFSGANTGELFF. The DNA for the CDR3 is TGTGCCAGCAGTTTTAGCGGGGCGAACACCGGGGAGCTGTTTTTT.

V gene TRBV5-1 combines with J gene TRBJ2-7, with D unresolved. The CDR3 is 13 residues long. CDR1 is SGHRS, CDR2 YFSETQ, per germline. V was pared by 2 bases and J by 3 bases, with 9 bases between. The CDR3 DNA sequence: TGCGCCAGCAGCTTTCAGGAATTCTACGAGCAGTACTTC. Its protein product is CASSFQEFYEQYF. Combining the CDR3 with reference TRBV5-1 and TRBJ2-7 gives the whole variable domain KAGVTQTPRYLIKTRGQQVTLSCSPISGHRSVSWYQQTPGQGLQFLFEYFSETQRNKGNFPGRFSGRQFSNSRSEMNVSTLELGDSALYLCASSFQEFYEQYFGPGTRLTVT.

This CDR3 is CASSLTDTQYF. The CDR3 nucleotides are TGTGCCAGCAGCCTCACAGATACGCAGTATTTT. This sequence joins TRBV4-2 and TRBJ2-3; no definite D call. From germline, CDR1 is LGHNA and CDR2 YNFKEQ. The V gene lost 4 bases and the J gene lost 2 bases, with 1 base spanning the gap. The CDR3 has 11 amino acids.

The gene calls are TRBV28 and TRBJ2-5, with TRBD2 as a possible D gene (6 bases). Per germline, CDR1 MDHEN and CDR2 SYDVKM. V shed 7 bases and J shed 5 bases, with 14 bases lying between them. This CDR3 comprises 13 residues. As DNA, the CDR3 is TGTGCCAGCACCGCTAGGAGGGAGGAGACCCAGTACTTC. The encoded protein is CASTARREETQYF.

J is TRBJ2-1 and V is TRBV6-5; TRBD1 is a possible D gene (5 bases). The CDR3 runs to 12 residues. From germline, CDR1 is MNHEY and CDR2 SVGAGI. The ends were cut back, 2 bases at V and 9 bases at J, with 8 bases in the middle. The CDR3: CASSYRGFEQFF. CDR3 in DNA: TGTGCCAGCAGTTACAGGGGCTTTGAGCAGTTCTTC.

The chain carries TRBV10-3 and TRBJ2-1, with 11 bases identical to TRBD2. CDR3 length: 16 amino acids. Losses at the gene ends were 0 bases for V and 7 bases for J; bases not matched to a gene: 5. The V gene's germline CDR1 is ENHRY and CDR2 SYGVKD. CDR3 in amino acids: CAISESTSGKMNEQFF. The CDR3 DNA is TGTGCCATCAGTGAGTCGACTAGCGGGAAAATGAATGAGCAGTTCTTC.

This clone was found a few times. The chain joins TRBV11-2 to TRBJ2-7; TRBD1 might be the D (5 bases). The CDR3 runs 15 residues. CDR1 is SGHAT and CDR2 is FQNNGV in the germline V gene. V gave up 4 bases and J gave up 4 bases, with 17 bases separating them. The chain's CDR3 is CASSSPTISGYEQYF. The CDR3 bases are TGTGCCAGCAGCTCCCCAACCATATCAGGGTACGAGCAGTACTTC.

The chain has TRBV19 and TRBJ1-2; D remains unclear. The CDR3 runs 13 residues. Trimming removed 3 bases from V and 2 bases from J, with 7 bases in between. Germline values: CDR1 LNHDA, CDR2 SQIVND (reference sequence). Here the CDR3 reads CASSISQNYGYTF. The CDR3 nucleotides read TGTGCCAGTAGTATTAGCCAGAACTATGGCTACACCTTC.

The chain uses TRBV4-3 and TRBJ1-6, with no clear D. Deletions cut 0 bases from V and 8 bases from J, with 11 bases between. The length of the CDR3 is 15 residues. Germline V CDR1 and CDR2: LGHNA, YSLEER. The CDR3 reads CASSQDHTTYSPLHF. Here the CDR3 DNA reads TGCGCCAGCAGCCAAGATCACACCACCTATTCACCCCTCCACTTT.

The V gene is TRBV5-1, the J gene TRBJ1-2, with D perhaps TRBD1 (6 bases). CDR1 and CDR2 from the germline V gene are SGHRS and YFSETQ. CDR3 length: 12 residues. V lost 5 bases to trimming and J lost 5 bases, with 10 bases between them. The CDR3, as DNA: TGCGCCAGCAGGGGCCAGGGGTATGGCTACACCTTC. Amino acids: CASRGQGYGYTF.

This clone is a singleton in its sample. The chain uses TRBV15 and TRBJ2-7; possible D gene TRBD2, 5 bases. Germline CDR1 LNHNV, CDR2 YYDKDF (reference sequence). Trimming pared 0 bases from V and 6 bases from J, leaving 12 bases between. The CDR3 covers 14 residues. CDR3 sequence (DNA): TGTGCCACCAGCAGAGACGGGGATTGGGGCGAGCAGTACTTC. Encoded protein: CATSRDGDWGEQYF. Full variable domain (missing parts from reference TRBV15 and TRBJ2-7): DAMVIQNPRYQVTQFGKPVTLSCSQTLNHNVMYWYQQKSSQAPKLLFHYYDKDFNNEADTPDNFQSRRPNTSFCFLDIRSPGLGDTAMYLCATSRDGDWGEQYFGPGTRLTVT.

The gene calls are TRBV24-1 and TRBJ2-3, with 12 bases lining up with TRBD2. The CDR3 is 17 residues long. Germline V lookup: CDR1 KGHDR, CDR2 SFDVKD. V lost 3 bases and J lost 1; bases outside the gene matches: 4. The CDR3 loop reads CATSDPRLAGGTDTQYF. Here the CDR3 DNA reads TGTGCCACCAGTGATCCGCGACTAGCGGGAGGCACAGATACGCAGTATTTT.

The chain uses TRBV7-2 and TRBJ1-3; no clear D gene. The CDR3 contains 16 residues. Germline V gene lookup returns CDR1 SGHTA and CDR2 FQGNSA. Between the trimmed V and J ends, which lost 5 bases and 0 bases, there was a span of 14 bases. The CDR3 sequence: CASSLGPSTSGNTIYF. The CDR3 nucleotides read TGTGCCAGCAGCCTCGGACCATCCACCTCTGGAAACACCATATATTTT.

V usage is TRBV29-1 and J usage is TRBJ2-3; D possibly corresponds to TRBD2 (6 bases). Germline V gene lookup returns CDR1 SQVTM and CDR2 ANQGSEA. CDR3 length: 15 residues. Between the trimmed V and J ends, which lost 1 base and 3 bases, there was a span of 14 bases. The CDR3 reads CSVEASGLSTDTQYF. The CDR3 DNA is TGCAGCGTTGAAGCCTCGGGACTGTCGACAGATACGCAGTATTTT.

The rearrangement joins TRBV19 to TRBJ2-7; 7 bases are a match to TRBD2. The germline V gene has CDR1 LNHDA and CDR2 SQIVND (reference sequence). J gave up 3 bases and V 1 base, and 15 bases lay outside the gene matches. The CDR3 runs to 18 residues. The chain's CDR3 is CASSIARAGSSPNYEQYF. The CDR3 DNA is TGTGCCAGTAGTATAGCTCGAGCGGGGTCATCCCCAAACTACGAGCAGTACTTC. The whole variable domain, remainder taken from reference TRBV19 and TRBJ2-7, is DGGITQSPKYLFRKEGQNVTLSCEQNLNHDAMYWYRQDPGQGLRLIYYSQIVNDFQKGDIAEGYSVSREKKESFPLTVTSAQKNPTAFYLCASSIARAGSSPNYEQYFGPGTRLTVT.

The V and J genes are TRBV6-6 and TRBJ1-2; 12 positions agree with TRBD1. With V trimmed by 3 bases and J by 7 bases, 9 bases remained unmatched. The CDR3 sequence is 16 residues long. Germline-derived CDR1 and CDR2 are MNHNY and SVGAGI (reference sequence). In nucleotides, the CDR3 is TGTGCCAGCAGTTATTCCCCGGGACAGGGGGCGGTTGGCTACACCTTC. Its protein product is CASSYSPGQGAVGYTF.

A few counts support this clone. The chain joins TRBV5-6 to TRBJ2-7; 11 positions agree with TRBD1. Per germline, CDR1 SGHDT and CDR2 YYEEEE. The CDR3 spans 14 residues. V gave up 3 bases and J gave up 2 bases; unmatched junction bases: 1. CDR3 residues: CASSWDRGAYEQYF. DNA of the CDR3: TGTGCCAGCAGCTGGGACAGGGGGGCCTACGAGCAGTACTTC.

V usage is TRBV2 and J usage is TRBJ2-1; 8 nucleotides agree with TRBD2. The CDR3 is 15 residues long. Germline V gene lookup returns CDR1 SNHLY and CDR2 FYNNEI. The V and J ends lost 3 bases and 2 bases, in that order; junction bases with no gene match: 3. The CDR3 is CASSDSGRTYNEQFF. The DNA of the CDR3 is TGTGCCAGCAGTGACAGCGGGAGAACCTACAATGAGCAGTTCTTC.

J is TRBJ2-3 and V is TRBV10-3; 7 bases agree with TRBD2. The V segment lost 7 bases and the J segment 0 bases; nucleotides outside the gene matches: 16. This CDR3 spans 18 amino acids. Looked up from germline, CDR1 is ENHRY and CDR2 is SYGVKD. This CDR3 is CAINEGLSRGVSTDTQYF. Here the CDR3 DNA reads TGTGCCATCAACGAGGGGCTCTCTCGGGGGGTAAGCACAGATACGCAGTATTTT.

V and J are TRBV11-3 and TRBJ2-1; D gene unclear. This CDR3 contains 14 residues. The germline V and J ends were trimmed by 5 bases and 10 bases, with 18 bases remaining between them. CDR1 is SGHNT and CDR2 is YENEEA in the germline V gene. The CDR3 here is CASSPGGVGWEQFF. The DNA for the CDR3 is TGTGCCAGCAGCCCCGGCGGCGTAGGGTGGGAGCAGTTCTTC.

The V call is TRBV3-1 (or the pseudogene TRBV3-2), the J call TRBJ1-2; D gene unclear. CDR1 and CDR2 from the germline V gene are LGHDT and YNNKEL (reference sequence). V was cut by 4 bases and J by 5 bases, with 5 bases left in between. The CDR3 sequence is 11 residues long. CDR3 protein: CASSLGYGYTF. The CDR3 bases are TGTGCCAGCAGCCTTGGATATGGCTACACCTTC.

V and J are TRBV15 and TRBJ1-1; maybe TRBD1 (5 bases). V gave up 0 bases and J gave up 7 bases, with 9 bases separating them. This CDR3 is built from 13 residues. CDR1 is LNHNV and CDR2 is YYDKDF in the germline V gene (reference sequence). CDR3: CATSRDFGGEAFF. The CDR3 DNA reads TGTGCCACCAGCAGAGACTTCGGGGGTGAAGCTTTCTTT. Full variable domain (rest looked up from reference TRBV15 and TRBJ1-1): DAMVIQNPRYQVTQFGKPVTLSCSQTLNHNVMYWYQQKSSQAPKLLFHYYDKDFNNEADTPDNFQSRRPNTSFCFLDIRSPGLGDTAMYLCATSRDFGGEAFFGQGTRLTVV.

The chain is built from TRBV5-4 and TRBJ1-3; D gene uncertain. The germline gives CDR1 SGHNT, CDR2 YYREEE (reference sequence). The CDR3 contains 14 residues. With 3 bases removed from V and 2 bases from J, the gap between germline ends came to 9 bases. This chain's CDR3 is CASSSRVAGNTIYF. The CDR3 DNA reads as TGTGCCAGCAGCTCCCGGGTAGCTGGAAACACCATATATTTT.